This TCR delta chain was found in a study of delta chains in infants with herpesvirus infections (dated by TCRdb to the early 2020s). At the level of the whole study: From birth, the study prospectively followed a Ugandan infant birth cohort to characterize gammadelta T cell responses to primary cytomegalovirus (CMV) infection. Using PBMC, gammadelta TCRs were sequenced for over 15 CMV-infected infants, one of whom was congenitally infected, and for seven to nine CMV-uninfected infants who had enough sample available. Infant blood samples were grouped into approximate age categories of 1.5, 4, 8 and 12 months. The previously published Belgian fetal and cord blood gammadelta TCR data were not generated in this cohort and were added only for comparison. The study searched for a public fetal Vdelta1/Vgamma8 gammadelta TCR clonotype in infants who acquired CMV infection after birth. The study at large found these results: Limitations noted by the authors included a small sample size and a lack of race- or environment-matched controls, because nearly all Ugandans acquire CMV before adulthood. Detection of the public clonotype was limited to the first time point after infection, and the public clonotype was not found in uninfected infants or in infants infected after 120 days. Public-clonotype frequency among Vdelta1 cells appeared to be inversely correlated with age at infection and was observed to decay rapidly, seemingly without persisting beyond 2 to 3 months. The public clonotype might still be present below the detection limit in CMV-uninfected infants. Of 18 CMV-infected infants, several carried the public Vdelta1 clonotype: the congenitally infected infant plus three who were infected postnatally before 120 days of age.

Pregnant women receiving prenatal care in Kampala, Uganda, were recruited, and the infants of these women were enrolled, with documentation of maternal HIV status required. Families received weekly visits, and collection of infant clinical information, oral swabs and peripheral blood began at 6 weeks of age and continued every 4 months after that. Blood was drawn into heparin tubes, and PBMC were separated by Ficoll-Paque density gradient centrifugation and then cryopreserved. Concerning this clone itself: This clone's antigen is unknown. With only one base between it and a far larger clone, this is likely a read error.

Library prep was done by RT-PCR. To generate TCR cDNA, PBMC RNA underwent reverse transcription with SuperScript II using gamma-chain- and delta-chain-specific primers. The cDNA was purified with AMPure XP beads, then amplified and indexed with Illumina adapters using the Nextera XT Index Kit. Sequencing of gammadelta TCR libraries was carried out on an Illumina MiSeq using a V2 300-cycle kit. The study's own analysis went as follows. Using MiXCR v2.1.12, CDR3 sequences were assembled, and reads were mapped onto D, J and V genes obtained from GenBank. Repertoire analyses of the CDR3 clonotypes were performed with VDJtools v1.2.1. For TCRdb, the public reads were processed anew by CATT, and duplicate DNA sequences were folded into one row. TCRdb, not the authors, supplied the V and J calls. The sample has fewer than 750 delta-chain clones on record, around 60% of them singletons. 20% to 30% of the sample is held by the ten biggest clonotypes.

Spanning cysteine to phenylalanine, the CDR3 consists of 20 amino acids. Only the CDR3 portion is preserved as DNA: 60 bases, with reading frame beginning at the first base. CDR1 TSESDYY and CDR2 QEAYKQQN are derived from the germline V gene. V is cut by 3 bases and J by 0 bases, and the space between the germline ends is 27 bases. The material sequenced was peripheral blood, taken at time point 4 of longitudinal follow-up. The source is a human donor who was a Ugandan infant, either HIV-exposed or HIV-unexposed (not recorded which). Recombination joined TRAV38-2/DV8 with TRDJ1; the D call is tentative, TRDD2 or TRDD3, as each matches 7 bases. The CDR3 reads as follows: CAYRIPTRGGGGLNTDKLIF. Here is the DNA: TGTGCTTATAGGATTCCTACCCGTGGGGGAGGCGGTTTGAACACCGATAAACTCATCTTT.